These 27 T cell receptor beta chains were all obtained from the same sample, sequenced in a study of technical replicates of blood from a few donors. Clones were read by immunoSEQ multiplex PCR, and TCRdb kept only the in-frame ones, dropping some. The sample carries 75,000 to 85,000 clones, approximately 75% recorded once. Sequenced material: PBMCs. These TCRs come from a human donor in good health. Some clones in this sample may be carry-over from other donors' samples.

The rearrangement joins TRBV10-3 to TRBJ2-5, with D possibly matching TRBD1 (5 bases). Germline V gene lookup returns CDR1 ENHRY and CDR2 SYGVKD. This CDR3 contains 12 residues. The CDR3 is CGVGRTWETQYF. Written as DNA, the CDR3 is TGTGGGGTCGGCAGGACATGGGAGACCCAGTACTTC.

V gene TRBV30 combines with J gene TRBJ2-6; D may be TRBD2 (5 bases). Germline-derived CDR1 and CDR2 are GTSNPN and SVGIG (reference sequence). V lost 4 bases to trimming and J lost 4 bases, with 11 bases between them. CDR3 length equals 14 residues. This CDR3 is CAWNGVGGANVLTF. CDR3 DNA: TGTGCCTGGAACGGGGTTGGGGGGGCCAACGTCCTGACTTTC.

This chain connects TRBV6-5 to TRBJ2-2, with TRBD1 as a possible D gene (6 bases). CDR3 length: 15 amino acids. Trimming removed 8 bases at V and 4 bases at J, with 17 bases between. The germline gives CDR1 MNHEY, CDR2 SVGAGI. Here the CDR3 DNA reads TGTGCCAGCTGGAAGGGGGAAGTGGGCACCGGGGAGCTGTTTTTT. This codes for CASWKGEVGTGELFF.

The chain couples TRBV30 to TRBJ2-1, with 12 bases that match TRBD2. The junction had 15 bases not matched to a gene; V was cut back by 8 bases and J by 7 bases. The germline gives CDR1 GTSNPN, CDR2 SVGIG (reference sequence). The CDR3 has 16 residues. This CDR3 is CARGGGLGLAGNEQFF. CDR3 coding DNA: TGTGCCAGGGGAGGGGGCCTAGGACTAGCGGGAAATGAGCAGTTCTTC.

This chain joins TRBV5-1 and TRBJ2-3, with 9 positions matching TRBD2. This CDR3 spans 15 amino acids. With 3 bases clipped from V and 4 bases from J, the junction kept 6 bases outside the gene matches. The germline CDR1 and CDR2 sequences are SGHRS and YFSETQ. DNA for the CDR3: TGCGCCAGCAGCTCGTTAGCGGGAGCGGCAGATACGCAGTATTTT. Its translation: CASSSLAGAADTQYF.

CDR3 residues: CASSLESAGALGETQYF. CDR3 bases: TGTGCCAGCAGCTTAGAATCTGCGGGAGCCCTCGGGGAGACCCAGTACTTC. The chain links TRBV7-8 to TRBJ2-5, with 7 positions matching TRBD2. The V gene's germline CDR1 is SGHVS and CDR2 FQNEAQ. This CDR3 is built from 17 residues. V was clipped by 1 base and J by 5 bases; unmatched bases: 13.

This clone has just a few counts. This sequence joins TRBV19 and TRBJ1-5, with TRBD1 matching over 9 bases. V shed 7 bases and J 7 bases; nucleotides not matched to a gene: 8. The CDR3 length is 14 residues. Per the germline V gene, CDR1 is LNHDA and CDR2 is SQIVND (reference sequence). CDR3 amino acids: CASTPGQGIQPQHF. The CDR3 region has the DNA TGTGCCAGTACTCCGGGACAGGGTATACAGCCCCAGCATTTT.

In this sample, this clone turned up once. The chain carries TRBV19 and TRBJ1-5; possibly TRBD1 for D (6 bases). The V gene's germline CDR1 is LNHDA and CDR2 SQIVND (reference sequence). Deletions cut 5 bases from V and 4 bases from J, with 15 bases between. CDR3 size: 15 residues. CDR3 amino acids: CASSRNREWNQPQHF. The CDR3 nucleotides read TGTGCCAGTAGTCGAAACAGGGAGTGGAATCAGCCCCAGCATTTT.

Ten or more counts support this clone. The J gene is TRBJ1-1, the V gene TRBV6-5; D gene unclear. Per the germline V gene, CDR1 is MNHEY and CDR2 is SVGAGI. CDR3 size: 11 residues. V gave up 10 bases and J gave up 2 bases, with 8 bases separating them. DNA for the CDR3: TGTGCCACCACAGCTAACACTGAAGCTTTCTTT. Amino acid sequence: CATTANTEAFF.

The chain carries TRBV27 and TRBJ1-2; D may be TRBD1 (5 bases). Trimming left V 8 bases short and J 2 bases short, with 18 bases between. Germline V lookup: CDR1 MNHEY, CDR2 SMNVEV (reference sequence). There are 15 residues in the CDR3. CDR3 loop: CASGETTAGNYGYTF. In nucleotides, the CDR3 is TGTGCCAGCGGGGAAACGACAGCCGGAAACTATGGCTACACCTTC.

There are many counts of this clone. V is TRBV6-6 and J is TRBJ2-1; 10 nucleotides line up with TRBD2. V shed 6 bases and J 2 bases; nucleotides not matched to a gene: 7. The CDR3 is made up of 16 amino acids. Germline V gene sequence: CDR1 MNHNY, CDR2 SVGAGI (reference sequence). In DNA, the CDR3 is TGTGCCAGCAGGGATAGAGCGGGAGGGACCTACAATGAGCAGTTCTTC. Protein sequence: CASRDRAGGTYNEQFF.

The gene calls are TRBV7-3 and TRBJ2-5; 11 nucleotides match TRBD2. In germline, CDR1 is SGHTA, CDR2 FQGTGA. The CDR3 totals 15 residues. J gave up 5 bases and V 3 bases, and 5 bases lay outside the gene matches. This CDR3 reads CASSFSGGAGETQYF. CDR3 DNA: TGTGCCAGCAGCTTTAGCGGGGGGGCCGGGGAGACCCAGTACTTC.

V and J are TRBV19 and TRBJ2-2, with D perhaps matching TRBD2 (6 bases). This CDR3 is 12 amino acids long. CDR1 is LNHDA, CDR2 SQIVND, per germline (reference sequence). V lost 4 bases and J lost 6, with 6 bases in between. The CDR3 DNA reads TGTGCCAGTAGTACTAGCGCCGGGGAGCTGTTTTTT. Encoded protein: CASSTSAGELFF.

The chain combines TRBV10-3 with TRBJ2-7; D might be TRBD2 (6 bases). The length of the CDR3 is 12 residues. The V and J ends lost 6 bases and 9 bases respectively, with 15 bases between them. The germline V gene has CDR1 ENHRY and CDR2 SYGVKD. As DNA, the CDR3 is TGTGCCATCAGAGGGGACTCCCATGGGCAGTACTTC. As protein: CAIRGDSHGQYF.

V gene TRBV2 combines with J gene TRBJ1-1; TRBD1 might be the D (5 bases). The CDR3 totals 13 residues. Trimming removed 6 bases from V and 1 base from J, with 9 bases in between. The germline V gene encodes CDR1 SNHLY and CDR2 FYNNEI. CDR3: CASRGRGNTEAFF. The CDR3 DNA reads TGTGCCAGCAGGGGAAGGGGGAACACTGAAGCTTTCTTT.

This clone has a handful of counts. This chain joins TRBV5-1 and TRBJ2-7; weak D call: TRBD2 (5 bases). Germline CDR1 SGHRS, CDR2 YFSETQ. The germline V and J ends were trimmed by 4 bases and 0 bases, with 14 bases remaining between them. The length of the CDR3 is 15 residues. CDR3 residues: CASSPGSRLSYEQYF. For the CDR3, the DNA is TGCGCCAGCAGCCCGGGGTCACGTCTCTCCTACGAGCAGTACTTC.

CDR3 coding DNA: TGCGCCAGCAGCTCCACTAGAGGTGAGCAGTTCTTC. Translating gives CASSSTRGEQFF. The J gene is TRBJ2-1, the V gene TRBV5-1; possibly TRBD2 for D (5 bases). The CDR3 spans 12 residues. Germline assignment: CDR1 SGHRS and CDR2 YFSETQ. V lost 3 bases and J lost 9, with 10 bases in between.

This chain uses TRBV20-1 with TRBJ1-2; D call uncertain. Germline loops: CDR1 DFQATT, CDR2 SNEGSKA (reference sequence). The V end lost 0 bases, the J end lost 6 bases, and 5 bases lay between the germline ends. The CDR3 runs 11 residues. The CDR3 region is CSARDSNGYTF. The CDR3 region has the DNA TGCAGTGCTAGAGACAGTAATGGCTACACCTTC.

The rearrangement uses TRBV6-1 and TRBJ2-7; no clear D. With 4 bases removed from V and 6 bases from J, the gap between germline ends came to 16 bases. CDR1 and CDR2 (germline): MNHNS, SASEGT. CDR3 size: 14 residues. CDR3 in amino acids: CASSVGVVLGEQYF. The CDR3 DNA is TGTGCCAGCAGTGTGGGCGTTGTATTGGGCGAGCAGTACTTC.

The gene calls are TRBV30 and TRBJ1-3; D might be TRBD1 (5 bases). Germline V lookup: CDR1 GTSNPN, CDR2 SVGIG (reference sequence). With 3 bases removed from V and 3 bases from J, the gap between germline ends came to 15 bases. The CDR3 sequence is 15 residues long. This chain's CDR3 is CAWSGTQGFGNTIYF. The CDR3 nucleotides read TGTGCCTGGAGCGGAACCCAGGGTTTTGGAAACACCATATATTTT.

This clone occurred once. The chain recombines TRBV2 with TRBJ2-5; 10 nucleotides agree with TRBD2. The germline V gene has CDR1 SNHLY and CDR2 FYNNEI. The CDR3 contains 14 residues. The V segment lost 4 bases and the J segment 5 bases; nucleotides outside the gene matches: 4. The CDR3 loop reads CASSVTSGKETQYF. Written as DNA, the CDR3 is TGTGCCAGCAGTGTTACTAGCGGGAAGGAGACCCAGTACTTC.

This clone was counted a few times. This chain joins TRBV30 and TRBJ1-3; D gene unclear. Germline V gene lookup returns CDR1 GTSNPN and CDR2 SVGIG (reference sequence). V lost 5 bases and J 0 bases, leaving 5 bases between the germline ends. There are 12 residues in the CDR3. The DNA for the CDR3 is TGTGCCTGGGGCAGCTCTGGAAACACCATATATTTT. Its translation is CAWGSSGNTIYF.

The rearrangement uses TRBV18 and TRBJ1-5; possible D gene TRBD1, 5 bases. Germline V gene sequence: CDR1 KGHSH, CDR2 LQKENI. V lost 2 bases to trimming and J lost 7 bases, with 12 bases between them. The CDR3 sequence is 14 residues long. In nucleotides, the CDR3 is TGTGCCAGCTCACCAGGTCAGGGATACCAGCCCCAGCATTTT. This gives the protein CASSPGQGYQPQHF.

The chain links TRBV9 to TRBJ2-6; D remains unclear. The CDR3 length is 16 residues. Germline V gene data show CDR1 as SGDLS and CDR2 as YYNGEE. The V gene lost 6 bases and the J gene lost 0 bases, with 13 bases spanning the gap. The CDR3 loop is CASTSGWLSGANVLTF. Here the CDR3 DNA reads TGTGCCAGCACCTCAGGCTGGCTCTCTGGGGCCAACGTCCTGACTTTC. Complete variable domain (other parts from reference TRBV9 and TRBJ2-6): DSGVTQTPKHLITATGQRVTLRCSPRSGDLSVYWYQQSLDQGLQFLIQYYNGEERAKGNILERFSAQQFPDLHSELNLSSLELGDSALYFCASTSGWLSGANVLTFGAGSRLTVL.

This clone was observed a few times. For the CDR3, the DNA is TGTGCCAGCAACCTGGAACCGACAGCCGATCAGCCCCAGCATTTT. Translation gives CASNLEPTADQPQHF. This chain uses TRBV2 with TRBJ1-5, with a tentative D call TRBD1 (5 bases). Germline V gives CDR1 SNHLY, CDR2 FYNNEI. CDR3 length: 15 residues. V lost 7 bases and J lost 5, with 18 bases in between.

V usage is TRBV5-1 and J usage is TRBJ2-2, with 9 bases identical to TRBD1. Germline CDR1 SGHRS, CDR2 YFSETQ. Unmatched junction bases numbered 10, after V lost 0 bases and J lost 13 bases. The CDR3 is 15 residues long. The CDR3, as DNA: TGCGCCAGCAGCTTGGATGATAGGGGACAGGGTCGGCTGTTTTTT. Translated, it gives CASSLDDRGQGRLFF.

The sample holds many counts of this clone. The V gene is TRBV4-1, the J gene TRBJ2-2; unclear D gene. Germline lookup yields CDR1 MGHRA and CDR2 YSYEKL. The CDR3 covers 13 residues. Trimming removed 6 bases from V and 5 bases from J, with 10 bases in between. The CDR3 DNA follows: TGCGCCAGCAGTGGCATTCAGACCGGGGAGCTGTTTTTT. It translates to CASSGIQTGELFF.